Listed here is a single TCR beta chain. Assay used: immunoSEQ multiplex PCR; TCRdb lists only in-frame clones, some missing. The data hold approximately 52,000 clones, with about 92% observed a single time. Germline V CDR1 and CDR2: SGDLS, YYNGEE. The CDR3 runs 15 residues. Trimming shortened V by 1 base and J by 2 bases, and 7 bases separated the two germline ends. This record comes from a study of T cell changes during pregnancy in multiple sclerosis. Sequencing used CD4+ T cells from peripheral blood mononuclear cells, obtained in the third trimester of pregnancy. V usage is TRBV9 and J usage is TRBJ2-6, with no clear D. This clonotype was sampled from a female donor with multiple sclerosis, enrolled in a pregnancy study. The CDR3 DNA follows: TGTGCCAGCAGCGTATTTATTACTGGGGCCAACGTCCTGACTTTC. Protein product: CASSVFITGANVLTF.